This T cell receptor beta chain was recorded in a study of blood T cell repertoires in COVID-19. Study in general: COVID-19 samples, acute and convalescent, were from the United States, Italy and Spain. T cells, B-cell-depleted T cells, or PBMCs provided the cDNA or gDNA that served as material.

Germline loops: CDR1 SGHNT, CDR2 YENEEA. This CDR3 contains 14 residues. The germline V and J ends were trimmed by 4 bases and 4 bases, with 13 bases remaining between them. Original handling: Amplification from reference gene primers served as the basis for estimated nucleated cell counts. Repertoires were generated with immunoSEQ multiplex PCR, while TCRdb's copy carries only in-frame clones and drops some. D and trimming were read from the DNA, whereas the V and J calls and clone size are those reported in that table. Among approximately 220,000 clones listed, approximately 87% were seen once. V usage is TRBV11-3 and J usage is TRBJ1-1; unclear D gene. Sequencing was done on a sample of peripheral blood. The sequence derives from a woman in her forties or fifties with acute or convalescent COVID-19. The CDR3 DNA is TGTGCCAGCAGCTCCGAGGGCGTCCGCACTGAAGCTTTCTTT. This encodes CASSSEGVRTEAFF.